This T cell receptor (beta chain) was captured in a study of T cells in Graves' hyperthyroidism and ophthalmopathy. The CDR3 length is 14 residues. Trimming cost V 5 bases and J 6 bases; bases outside gene matches: 6. Template material for amplifying TCR beta CDR3 regions consisted of RNA transcripts. First-round RT-PCR of the TCR CDR3 relied on the HTBI primer set. MiXCR was run by TCRdb on the multiplex PCR reads, yielding one entry per CDR3 protein. The data contain 700,000 to 950,000 distinct CDR3 sequences, roughly 32% of them singletons. The clonotype was recovered from a middle-aged woman with Graves' hyperthyroidism. The sequencing sample was made of blood. The chain combines TRBV12-3 or TRBV12-4 with TRBJ1-1; 10 nucleotides line up with TRBD1. CDR3 residues: CASSTGQGKPEAFF. The CDR3 DNA sequence: TGTGCCAGCAGTACGGGACAGGGGAAACCTGAAGCTTTCTTT.